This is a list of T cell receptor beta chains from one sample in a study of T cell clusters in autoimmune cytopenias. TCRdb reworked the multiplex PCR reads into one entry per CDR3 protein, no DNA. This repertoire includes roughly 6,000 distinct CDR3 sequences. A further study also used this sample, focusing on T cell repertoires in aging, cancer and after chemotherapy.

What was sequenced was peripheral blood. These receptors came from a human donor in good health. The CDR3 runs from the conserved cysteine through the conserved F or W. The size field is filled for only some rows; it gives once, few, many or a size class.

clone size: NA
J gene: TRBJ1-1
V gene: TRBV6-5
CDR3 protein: CASSYSTGGGTEAFF

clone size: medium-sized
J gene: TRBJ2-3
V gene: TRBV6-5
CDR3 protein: CASSPLAGVTDTQYF

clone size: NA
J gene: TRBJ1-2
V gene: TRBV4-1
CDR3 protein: CASSQVWGDYGYTF

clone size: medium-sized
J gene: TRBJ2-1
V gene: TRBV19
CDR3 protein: CASSTLAGAENEQFF

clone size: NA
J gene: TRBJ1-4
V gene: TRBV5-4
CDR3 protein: CASSPRGGRAEKLFF

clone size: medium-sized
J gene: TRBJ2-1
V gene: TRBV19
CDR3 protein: CASNFQGSRHEQFF

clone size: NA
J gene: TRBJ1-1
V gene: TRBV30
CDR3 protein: CAWSEVHGLNTEAFF

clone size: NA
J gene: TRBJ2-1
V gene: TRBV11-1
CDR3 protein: CASSRYSGDFSYNEQFF

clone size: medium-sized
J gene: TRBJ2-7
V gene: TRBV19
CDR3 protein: CASSKNGQHVEQYF

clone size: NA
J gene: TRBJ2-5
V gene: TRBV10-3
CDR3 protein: CAISEQLAGGMETQYF

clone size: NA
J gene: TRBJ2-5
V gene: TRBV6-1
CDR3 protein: CASSESGGTGGETQYF

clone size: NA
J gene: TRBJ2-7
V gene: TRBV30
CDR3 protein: CAWSITGLLDEQYF

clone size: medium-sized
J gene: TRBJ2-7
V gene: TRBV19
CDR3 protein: CASSIGAGYEQYF

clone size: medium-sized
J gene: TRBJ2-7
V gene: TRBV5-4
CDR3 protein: CASSLGEGGLYF

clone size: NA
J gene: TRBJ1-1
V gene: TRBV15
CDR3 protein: CATTRGGTSNEAFF

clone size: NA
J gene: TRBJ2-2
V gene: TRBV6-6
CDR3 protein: CASRDRLGTNTGELFF

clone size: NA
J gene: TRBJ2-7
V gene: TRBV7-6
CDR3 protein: CASSLAEGAYEQYF

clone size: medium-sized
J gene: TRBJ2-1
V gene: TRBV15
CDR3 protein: CATTRGAESYNEQFF

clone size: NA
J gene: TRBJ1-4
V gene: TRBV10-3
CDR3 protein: CAISESTQGTNEKLFF

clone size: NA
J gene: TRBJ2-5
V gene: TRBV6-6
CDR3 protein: CASSYPERDNQETQYF

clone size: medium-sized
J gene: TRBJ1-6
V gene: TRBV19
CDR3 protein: CASSIRLYNSPLHF

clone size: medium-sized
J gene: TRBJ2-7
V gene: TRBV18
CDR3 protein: CASSPPGQGGYEQYF

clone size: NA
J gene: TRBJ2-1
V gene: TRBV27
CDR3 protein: CASSFGAGAANEQFF

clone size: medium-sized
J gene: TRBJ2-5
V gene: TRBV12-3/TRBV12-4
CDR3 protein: CASSQDRVREGETQYF

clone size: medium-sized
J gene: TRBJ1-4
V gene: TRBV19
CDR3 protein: CASSRAGVATNEKLFF

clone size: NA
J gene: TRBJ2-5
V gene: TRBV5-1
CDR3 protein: CASSLIQQETQYF

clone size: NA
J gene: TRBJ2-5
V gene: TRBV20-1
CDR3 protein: CSASGGLPWETQYF

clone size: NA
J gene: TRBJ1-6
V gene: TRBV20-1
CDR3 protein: CSASMSEFNSPLHF

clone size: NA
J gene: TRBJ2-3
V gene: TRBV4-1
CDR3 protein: CASSQDGSYTDTQYF

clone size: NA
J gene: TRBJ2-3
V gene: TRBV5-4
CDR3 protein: CASSLVWKGTNTQYF

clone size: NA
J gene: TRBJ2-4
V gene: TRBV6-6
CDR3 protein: CASTVDSEAKNIQYF

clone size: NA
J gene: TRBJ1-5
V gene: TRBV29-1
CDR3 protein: CSWVGSGRQPQHF

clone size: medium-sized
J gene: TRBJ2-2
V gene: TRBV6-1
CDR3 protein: CASILGTNTGELFF

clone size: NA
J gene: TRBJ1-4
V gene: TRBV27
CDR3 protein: CASSSGTNEKLFF

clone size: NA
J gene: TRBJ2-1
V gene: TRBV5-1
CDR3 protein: CASSLNQLAVPGNEQFF

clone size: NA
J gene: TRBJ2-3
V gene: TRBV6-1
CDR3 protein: CAGQGSGSTDTQYF

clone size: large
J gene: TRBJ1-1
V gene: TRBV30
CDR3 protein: CAWSVYTEAFF

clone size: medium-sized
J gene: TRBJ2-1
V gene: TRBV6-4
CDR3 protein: CASSSEGQAYNEQFF

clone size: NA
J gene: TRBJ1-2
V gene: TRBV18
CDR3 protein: CASSQGTSYGYTF

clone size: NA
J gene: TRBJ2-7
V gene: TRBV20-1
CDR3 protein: CSARDEDYEQYF